This passage covers 12 T cell receptor beta chains from one sample sequenced in a study of graft-versus-host responses after intestinal transplantation. No antigens are known for them. TCRdb keeps only in-frame clones here, not all; method: immunoSEQ multiplex PCR. The table lists 90,000 to 120,000 clones, approximately 90% of them singletons, with 0.71% in the top ten. The source material was unstimulated CD4+ T cells sorted from spleen or lymph node cells, sampled before transplant. The receptors here all came from a human donor who was the organ donor for an intestinal transplant.

This clone was detected once. This sequence joins TRBV10-3 and TRBJ2-3; TRBD1 aligns across 9 bases. In germline, CDR1 is ENHRY, CDR2 SYGVKD. This CDR3 has 18 residues. The V segment lost 5 bases and the J segment 2 bases; nucleotides outside the gene matches: 14. DNA for the CDR3: TGTGCCATCAGTCGGGGACAGGGTATCAGATTTTCCACAGATACGCAGTATTTT. It yields the protein CAISRGQGIRFSTDTQYF.

This clone was seen just once. The genes are TRBV7-8 and TRBJ1-1; tentative D call: TRBD1 (6 bases). Germline CDR1 and CDR2: SGHVS and FQNEAQ. Trimming took off 4 bases at V and 4 bases at J, with 16 bases between the two ends. This CDR3 has 15 residues. Here the CDR3 reads CASSSNRGGSTEAFF. CDR3 sequence (DNA): TGTGCCAGCAGCTCTAATAGAGGGGGAAGCACTGAAGCTTTCTTT.

The chain uses TRBV7-9 and TRBJ2-7, with TRBD1 identical over 10 bases. Germline V gene data show CDR1 as SEHNR and CDR2 as FQNEAQ (reference sequence). J gave up 3 bases and V 0 bases, and 2 bases lay outside the gene matches. This CDR3 has 15 residues. The CDR3 DNA reads TGTGCCAGCAGCTTAGCCTGGACAGGGGGCTACGAGCAGTACTTC. As protein: CASSLAWTGGYEQYF.

V and J are TRBV10-3 and TRBJ2-7, with 8 bases fitting TRBD1. This CDR3 region has 14 residues. Germline CDR1 is ENHRY and CDR2 is SYGVKD. J gave up 4 bases and V 4 bases, and 6 bases lay outside the gene matches. CDR3 in amino acids: CAISAAGGGYEQYF. The CDR3 DNA sequence: TGTGCCATCAGTGCTGCAGGGGGCGGATACGAGCAGTACTTC.

The chain recombines TRBV27 with TRBJ2-1; 8 bases match TRBD2. This CDR3 spans 15 amino acids. Unmatched junction bases numbered 10, after V lost 3 bases and J lost 9 bases. CDR1 MNHEY and CDR2 SMNVEV come from the germline V gene (reference sequence). CDR3 in DNA: TGTGCCAGCAGTTTGGACGGGAGGGCCCGAGGTGAGCAGTTCTTC. Its translation: CASSLDGRARGEQFF.

The rearrangement links TRBV4-1 to TRBJ1-1, with a possible D match to TRBD1 (6 bases). The CDR3 is made up of 15 amino acids. Germline CDR1 MGHRA, CDR2 YSYEKL. The V end lost 6 bases, the J end lost 0 bases, and 14 bases lay between the germline ends. The CDR3 DNA sequence: TGCGCCAGCAGAGGGCAGGGGACTATGAACACTGAAGCTTTCTTT. Translated, it gives CASRGQGTMNTEAFF.

The chain links TRBV6-1 to TRBJ2-7; D unclear. Looked up from germline, CDR1 is MNHNS and CDR2 is SASEGT. The CDR3 is made up of 16 amino acids. The V and J ends lost 3 bases and 1 base respectively, with 16 bases between them. CDR3 residues: CASSDRRATVSYEQYF. The CDR3 nucleotides are TGTGCCAGCAGTGATAGACGGGCTACCGTTTCCTACGAGCAGTACTTC.

J is TRBJ2-3 and V is TRBV7-2, with a tentative D call TRBD2 (5 bases). CDR1 SGHTA and CDR2 FQGNSA come from the germline V gene. Trimming stripped 5 bases from V and 5 bases from J, with 20 bases between. The CDR3 covers 16 residues. This CDR3 is CASSQFLALAQDTQYF. The CDR3 bases are TGTGCCAGCAGCCAGTTCTTGGCCCTAGCACAAGATACGCAGTATTTT.

This clone was detected only once. The rearrangement joins TRBV18 to TRBJ1-4, with 7 bases aligning to TRBD1. The germline CDR1 and CDR2 sequences are KGHSH and LQKENI. This CDR3 contains 16 residues. V shed 4 bases, J shed 0 bases, and the junction held 5 bases outside the gene matches. For the CDR3, the DNA is TGTGCCAGCTCACTGCGGGACAGTGCAACTAATGAAAAACTGTTTTTT. Amino acids: CASSLRDSATNEKLFF.

This chain joins TRBV6-5 and TRBJ1-2; D is possibly TRBD1 (6 bases). Trimming cost V 7 bases and J 4 bases, with 13 bases left between them. The CDR3 has 13 amino acids. CDR1 and CDR2 (germline): MNHEY, SVGAGI. CDR3 sequence: CASNIDRIYGYTF. The CDR3 bases are TGTGCCAGCAATATCGACAGGATCTATGGCTACACCTTC.

This chain uses TRBV4-1 with TRBJ2-4; 10 nucleotides align to TRBD1. Germline CDR1 MGHRA, CDR2 YSYEKL. This CDR3 spans 15 amino acids. J was trimmed by 9 bases and V by 2 bases; bases with no gene match: 7. CDR3 bases: TGCGCCAGCAGCCAACGGACAGGGGGATATATCATTCAGTACTTC. This gives the protein CASSQRTGGYIIQYF.

This chain links TRBV19 with TRBJ2-7, with 10 bases aligning to TRBD1. This CDR3 contains 14 residues. The V gene's germline CDR1 is LNHDA and CDR2 SQIVND (reference sequence). The V and J ends lost 5 bases and 6 bases, in that order; junction bases with no gene match: 7. CDR3 region: CASSAGQGYGEQYF. In DNA form, the CDR3 reads TGTGCCAGTAGTGCGGGACAGGGGTACGGCGAGCAGTACTTC.